This T cell receptor beta chain was documented in a study of cytomegalovirus exposure and HLA in healthy donors. Study-wide context: As released early, the data held roughly 85 million unique TCRs from HLA-typed donors.

J lost 8 bases, V lost 7 bases, and 6 bases had no gene match. This CDR3 has 13 residues. Germline V gene sequence: CDR1 MNHEY, CDR2 SVGAGI. Study conclusions and caveats: Fewer than 20,000 TCR beta sequences were associated with HLA alleles at 0.05 false discovery rate in a later analysis. In an earlier analysis, in some 500 donors, most V segments appeared productive either ~90% or ~30% of the time.

A note on this clone: Its matching antigen is unknown.

PCR amplification relied on 60 Vbeta primers (plus 13 Jbeta primers). Measured with immunoSEQ multiplex PCR; TCRdb has only the in-frame clones, and not every one. This table holds 150,000 to 200,000 clones, roughly 80% found once. The sequence derives from a man younger than 35 in good health and CMV-seropositive. Sequencing was carried out using PBMCs. The chain has TRBV6-5 and TRBJ1-4; 8 bases align to TRBD1. CDR3 sequence reads: CASTQGAGEKLFF. The DNA for the CDR3 is TGTGCCAGCACCCAGGGGGCAGGGGAAAAACTGTTTTTT.